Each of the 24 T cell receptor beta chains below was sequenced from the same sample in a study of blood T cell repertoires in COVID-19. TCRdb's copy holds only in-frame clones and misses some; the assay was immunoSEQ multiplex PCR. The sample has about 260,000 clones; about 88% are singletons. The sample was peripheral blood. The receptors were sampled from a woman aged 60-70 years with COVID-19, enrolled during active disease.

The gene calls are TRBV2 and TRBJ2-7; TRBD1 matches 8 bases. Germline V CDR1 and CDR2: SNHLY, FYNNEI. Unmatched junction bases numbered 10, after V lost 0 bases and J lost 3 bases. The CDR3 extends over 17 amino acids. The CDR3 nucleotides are TGTGCCAGCAGTGAAGCGCTTTGGGACAGGAGGGGCTACGAGCAGTACTTC. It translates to CASSEALWDRRGYEQYF. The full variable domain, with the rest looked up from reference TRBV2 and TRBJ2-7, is EPEVTQTPSHQVTQMGQEVILRCVPISNHLYFYWYRQILGQKVEFLVSFYNNEISEKSEIFDDQFSVERPDGSNFTLKIRSTKLEDSAMYFCASSEALWDRRGYEQYFGPGTRLTVT.

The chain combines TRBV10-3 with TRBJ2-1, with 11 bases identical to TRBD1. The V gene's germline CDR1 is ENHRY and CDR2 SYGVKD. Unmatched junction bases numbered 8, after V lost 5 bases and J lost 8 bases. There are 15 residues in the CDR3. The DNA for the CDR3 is TGTGCCATCAGTACCCCGGGACAGGGGGAGCATGAGCAGTTCTTC. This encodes CAISTPGQGEHEQFF.

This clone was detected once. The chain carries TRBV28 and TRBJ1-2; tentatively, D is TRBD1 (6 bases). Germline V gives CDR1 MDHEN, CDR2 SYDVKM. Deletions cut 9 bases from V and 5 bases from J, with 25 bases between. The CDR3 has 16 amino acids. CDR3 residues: CASKMGAGARLYGYTF. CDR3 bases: TGTGCCAGTAAAATGGGGGCAGGGGCTAGACTATATGGCTACACCTTC.

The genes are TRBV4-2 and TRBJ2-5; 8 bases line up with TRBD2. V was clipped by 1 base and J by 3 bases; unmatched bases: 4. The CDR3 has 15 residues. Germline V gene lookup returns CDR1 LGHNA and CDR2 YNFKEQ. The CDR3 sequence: CASSQGLGREETQYF. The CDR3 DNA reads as TGTGCCAGCAGCCAAGGGCTCGGGAGGGAAGAGACCCAGTACTTC.

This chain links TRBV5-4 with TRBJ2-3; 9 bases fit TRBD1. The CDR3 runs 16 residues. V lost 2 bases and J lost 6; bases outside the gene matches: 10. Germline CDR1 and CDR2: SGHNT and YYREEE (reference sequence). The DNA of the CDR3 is TGTGCCAGCAGCTTACCCGGGGACAGGGCACCGGATACGCAGTATTTT. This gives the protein CASSLPGDRAPDTQYF.

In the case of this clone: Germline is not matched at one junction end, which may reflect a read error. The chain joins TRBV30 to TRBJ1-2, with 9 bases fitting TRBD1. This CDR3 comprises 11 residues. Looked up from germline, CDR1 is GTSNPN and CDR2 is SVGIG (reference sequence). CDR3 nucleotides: TGCGGACAGGGGTCTAACTATGGCTACACCTTC. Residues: CGQGSNYGYTF.

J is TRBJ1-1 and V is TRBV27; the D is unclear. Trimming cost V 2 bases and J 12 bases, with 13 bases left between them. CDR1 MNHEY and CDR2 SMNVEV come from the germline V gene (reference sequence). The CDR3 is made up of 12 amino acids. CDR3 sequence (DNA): TGTGCCAGCAGTTTACGCGGCACCCTCCCTTTCTTT. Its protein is CASSLRGTLPFF.

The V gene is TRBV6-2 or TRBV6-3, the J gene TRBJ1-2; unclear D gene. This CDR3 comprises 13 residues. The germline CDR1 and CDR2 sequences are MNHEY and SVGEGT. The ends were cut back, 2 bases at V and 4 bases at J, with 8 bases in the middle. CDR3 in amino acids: CASSYQVGYGYTF. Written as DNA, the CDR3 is TGTGCCAGCAGTTACCAGGTTGGCTATGGCTACACCTTC.

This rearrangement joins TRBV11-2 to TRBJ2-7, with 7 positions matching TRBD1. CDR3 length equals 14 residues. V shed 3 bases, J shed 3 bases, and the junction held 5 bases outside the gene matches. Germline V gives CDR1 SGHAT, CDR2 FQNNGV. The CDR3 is CASSFQGQLYEQYF. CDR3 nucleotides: TGTGCCAGCAGCTTTCAGGGACAGCTCTACGAGCAGTACTTC.

The CDR3 is CASSLVWDKQYF. Here the CDR3 DNA reads TGTGCCAGCAGCTTAGTTTGGGACAAGCAGTACTTC. This sequence joins TRBV11-2 and TRBJ2-7, with D possibly being TRBD1 (6 bases). Trimming left V 1 base short and J 8 bases short, with 9 bases between. From germline, CDR1 is SGHAT and CDR2 FQNNGV. This CDR3 spans 12 amino acids.

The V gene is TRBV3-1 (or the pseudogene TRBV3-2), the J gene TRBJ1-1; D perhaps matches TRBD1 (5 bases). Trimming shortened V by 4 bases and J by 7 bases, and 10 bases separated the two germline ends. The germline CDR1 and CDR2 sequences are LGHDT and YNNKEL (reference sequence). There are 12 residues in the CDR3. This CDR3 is CASSRGAVEAFF. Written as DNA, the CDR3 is TGTGCCAGCAGCCGGGGCGCGGTTGAAGCTTTCTTT.

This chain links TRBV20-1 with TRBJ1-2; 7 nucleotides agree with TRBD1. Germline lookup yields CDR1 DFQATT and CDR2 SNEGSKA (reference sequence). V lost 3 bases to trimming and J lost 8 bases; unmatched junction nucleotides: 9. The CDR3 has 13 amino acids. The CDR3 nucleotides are TGCAGTGCTAGTGTTACAGGGGCTCAGGGCTACACCTTC. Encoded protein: CSASVTGAQGYTF.

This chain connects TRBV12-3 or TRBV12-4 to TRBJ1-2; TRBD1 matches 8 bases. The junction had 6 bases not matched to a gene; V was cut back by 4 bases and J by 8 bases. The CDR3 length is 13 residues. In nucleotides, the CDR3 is TGTGCCAGCAGTTCCCAGGGGGCGCGAGGCTACACCTTC. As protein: CASSSQGARGYTF.

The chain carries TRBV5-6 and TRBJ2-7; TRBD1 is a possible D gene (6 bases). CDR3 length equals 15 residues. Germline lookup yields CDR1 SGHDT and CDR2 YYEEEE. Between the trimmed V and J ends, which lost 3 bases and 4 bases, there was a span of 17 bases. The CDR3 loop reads CASSWGPGSGYEQYF. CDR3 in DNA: TGTGCCAGCAGCTGGGGGCCAGGGAGCGGATACGAGCAGTACTTC.

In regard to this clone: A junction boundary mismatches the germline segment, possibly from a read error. The CDR3 protein is CASSEGTGGGRGNSPLHF. In DNA, the CDR3 is TGTGCCAGCAGCGAAGGGACAGGGGGCGGTCGGGGAAACTCACCCCTCCACTTT. The chain uses TRBV2 and TRBJ1-6; 12 bases match TRBD1. This CDR3 is 18 amino acids long. In germline, CDR1 is SNHLY, CDR2 FYNNEI. The whole variable domain, remainder taken from reference TRBV2 and TRBJ1-6, is EPEVTQTPSHQVTQMGQEVILRCVPISNHLYFYWYRQILGQKVEFLVSFYNNEISEKSEIFDDQFSVERPDGSNFTLKIRSTKLEDSAMYFCASSEGTGGGRGNSPLHFGNGTRLTVT.

As DNA, the CDR3 is TGTGCCAGTAGTCTAATGGGGGCGGACACTGAAGCTTTCTTT. As protein: CASSLMGADTEAFF. V is TRBV19 and J is TRBJ1-1; the D gene is possibly TRBD1 (6 bases). V gave up 5 bases and J gave up 3 bases, with 13 bases separating them. Germline CDR1 and CDR2: LNHDA and SQIVND (reference sequence). This CDR3 has 14 amino acids. The variable domain in full, completed from reference TRBV19 and TRBJ1-1, reads DGGITQSPKYLFRKEGQNVTLSCEQNLNHDAMYWYRQDPGQGLRLIYYSQIVNDFQKGDIAEGYSVSREKKESFPLTVTSAQKNPTAFYLCASSLMGADTEAFFGQGTRLTVV.

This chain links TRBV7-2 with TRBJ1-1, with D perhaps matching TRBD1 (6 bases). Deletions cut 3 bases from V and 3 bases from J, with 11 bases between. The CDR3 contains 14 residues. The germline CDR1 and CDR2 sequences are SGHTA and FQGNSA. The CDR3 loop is CASSFGWGHTEAFF. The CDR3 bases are TGTGCCAGCAGCTTCGGGTGGGGGCACACTGAAGCTTTCTTT. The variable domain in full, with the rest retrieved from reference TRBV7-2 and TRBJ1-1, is GAGVSQSPSNKVTEKGKDVELRCDPISGHTALYWYRQSLGQGLEFLIYFQGNSAPDKSGLPSDRFSAERTGGSVSTLTIQRTQQEDSAVYLCASSFGWGHTEAFFGQGTRLTVV.

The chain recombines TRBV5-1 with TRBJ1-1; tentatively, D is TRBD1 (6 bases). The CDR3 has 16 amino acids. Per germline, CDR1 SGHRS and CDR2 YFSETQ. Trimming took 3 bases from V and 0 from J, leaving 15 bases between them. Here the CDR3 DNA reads TGCGCCAGCAGCTCACGTCCGGGACAACTGAACACTGAAGCTTTCTTT. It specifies CASSSRPGQLNTEAFF.

The CDR3, as DNA: TGTGCCAGTAGTATAGTTTCTTATGGAGATGAAAAACTGTTTTTT. It codes for CASSIVSYGDEKLFF. The chain has TRBV19 and TRBJ1-4; unclear D gene. Germline CDR1 reads LNHDA; CDR2 reads SQIVND (reference sequence). The CDR3 is made up of 15 amino acids. Trimming removed 1 base from V and 6 bases from J, with 12 bases in between.

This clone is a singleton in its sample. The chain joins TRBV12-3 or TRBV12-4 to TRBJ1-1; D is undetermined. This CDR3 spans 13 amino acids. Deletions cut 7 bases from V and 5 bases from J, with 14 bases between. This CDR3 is CASTFGPFTEAFF. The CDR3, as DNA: TGTGCCAGCACCTTTGGGCCCTTTACTGAAGCTTTCTTT.

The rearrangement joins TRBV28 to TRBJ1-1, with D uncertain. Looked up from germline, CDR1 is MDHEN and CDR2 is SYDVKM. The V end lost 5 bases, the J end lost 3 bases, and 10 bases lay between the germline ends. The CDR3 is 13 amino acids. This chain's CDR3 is CASSPHSYTEAFF. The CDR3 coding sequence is TGTGCCAGCAGTCCACACAGTTACACTGAAGCTTTCTTT.

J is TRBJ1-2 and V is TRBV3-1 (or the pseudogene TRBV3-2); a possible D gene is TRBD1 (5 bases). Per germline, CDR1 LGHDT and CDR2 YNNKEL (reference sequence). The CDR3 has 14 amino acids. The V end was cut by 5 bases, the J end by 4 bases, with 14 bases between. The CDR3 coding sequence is TGTGCCAGCAGCAAGCCGGGACTGCGCTATGGCTACACCTTC. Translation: CASSKPGLRYGYTF.

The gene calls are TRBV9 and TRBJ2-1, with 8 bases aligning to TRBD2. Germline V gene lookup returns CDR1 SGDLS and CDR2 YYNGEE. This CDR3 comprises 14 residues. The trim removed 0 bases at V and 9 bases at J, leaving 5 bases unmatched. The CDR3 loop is CASSVAGGPSEQFF. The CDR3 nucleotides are TGTGCCAGCAGCGTAGCGGGAGGGCCGAGTGAGCAGTTCTTC.

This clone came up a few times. CDR3 coding DNA: TGTGCCAGCAGCCAACTTTTAGAATACTATGGCTACACCTTC. Translated: CASSQLLEYYGYTF. V is TRBV7-2 and J is TRBJ1-2; D is unresolved. Germline CDR1 SGHTA, CDR2 FQGNSA. V lost 5 bases and J 3 bases, leaving 13 bases between the germline ends. The CDR3 length is 14 residues.